Detailed here is one T cell receptor beta chain. Its antigen is unidentified. Once extracted for a subset, genomic DNA was divided evenly among several immunoSEQ plates. This table comes from immunoSEQ multiplex PCR, and its TCRdb copy is limited to in-frame clones, with some not included. The table records about 700,000 clones, about 90% of them present only once. Naive CD8 cells comprised CD45RO-negative, CCR7-positively selected cells, excluding terminally differentiated effector memory CD45RA+ cells. The data are from a study of shared clonotypes between healthy human individuals. The study, taken as a whole, reports: It was expected that sequencing depth would affect clonotype sharing among donors.

Trimming cost V 10 bases and J 0 bases, with 11 bases left between them. Germline CDR1 reads SGHAT; CDR2 reads FQNNGV. The CDR3 loop spans 13 amino acids. The sample taken for sequencing was naive CD8+ T cells sorted from blood. The chain employs TRBV11-2 and TRBJ2-3, with D possibly being TRBD2 (6 bases). This receptor was obtained from a man aged 25-45 years in good health. The CDR3 sequence: CATGVGSTDTQYF. DNA for the CDR3: TGTGCCACGGGAGTTGGTAGCACAGATACGCAGTATTTT.